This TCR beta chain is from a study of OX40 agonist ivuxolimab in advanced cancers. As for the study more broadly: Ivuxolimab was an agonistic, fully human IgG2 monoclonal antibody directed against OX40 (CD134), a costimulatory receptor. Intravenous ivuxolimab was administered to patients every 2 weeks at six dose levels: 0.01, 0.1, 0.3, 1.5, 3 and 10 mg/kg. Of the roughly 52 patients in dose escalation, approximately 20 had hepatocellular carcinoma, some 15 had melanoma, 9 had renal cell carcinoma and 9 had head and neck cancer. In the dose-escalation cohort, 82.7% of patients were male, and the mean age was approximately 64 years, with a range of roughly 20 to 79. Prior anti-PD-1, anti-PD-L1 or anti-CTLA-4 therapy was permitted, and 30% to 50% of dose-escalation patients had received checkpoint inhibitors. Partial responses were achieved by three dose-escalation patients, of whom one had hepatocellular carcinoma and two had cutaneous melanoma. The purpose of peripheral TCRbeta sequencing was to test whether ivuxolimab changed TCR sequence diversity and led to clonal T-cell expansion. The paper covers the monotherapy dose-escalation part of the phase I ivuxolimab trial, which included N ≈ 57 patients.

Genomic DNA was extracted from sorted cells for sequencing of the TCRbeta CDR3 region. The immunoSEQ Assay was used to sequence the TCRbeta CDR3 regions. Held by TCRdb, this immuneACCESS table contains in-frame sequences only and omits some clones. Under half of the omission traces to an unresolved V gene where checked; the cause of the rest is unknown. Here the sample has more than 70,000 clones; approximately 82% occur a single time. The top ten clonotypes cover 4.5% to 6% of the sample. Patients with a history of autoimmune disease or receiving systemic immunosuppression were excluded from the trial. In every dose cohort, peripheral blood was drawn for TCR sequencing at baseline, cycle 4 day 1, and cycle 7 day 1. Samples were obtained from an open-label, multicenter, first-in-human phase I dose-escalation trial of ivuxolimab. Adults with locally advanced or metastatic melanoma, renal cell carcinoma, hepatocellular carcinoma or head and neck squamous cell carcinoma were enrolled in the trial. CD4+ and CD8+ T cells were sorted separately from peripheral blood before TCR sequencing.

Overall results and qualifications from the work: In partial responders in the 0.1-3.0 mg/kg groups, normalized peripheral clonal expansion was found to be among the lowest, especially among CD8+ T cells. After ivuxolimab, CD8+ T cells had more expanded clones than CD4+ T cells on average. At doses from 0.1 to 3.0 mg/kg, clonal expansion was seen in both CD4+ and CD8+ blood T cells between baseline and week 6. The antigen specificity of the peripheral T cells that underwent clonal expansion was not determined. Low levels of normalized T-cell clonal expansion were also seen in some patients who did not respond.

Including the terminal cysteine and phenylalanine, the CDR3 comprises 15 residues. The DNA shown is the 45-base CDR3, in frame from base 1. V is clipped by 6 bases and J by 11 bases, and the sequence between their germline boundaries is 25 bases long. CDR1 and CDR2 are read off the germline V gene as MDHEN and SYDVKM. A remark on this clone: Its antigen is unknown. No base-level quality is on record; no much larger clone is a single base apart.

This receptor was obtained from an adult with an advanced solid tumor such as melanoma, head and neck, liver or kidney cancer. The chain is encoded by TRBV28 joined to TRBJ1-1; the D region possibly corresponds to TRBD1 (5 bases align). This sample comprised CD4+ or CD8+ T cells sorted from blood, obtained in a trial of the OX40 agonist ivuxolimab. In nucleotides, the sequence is TGTGCCAGCAGCCCCTCTTTTCATGGGGCTGGGTGGGCTTTCTTT. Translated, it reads CASSPSFHGAGWAFF.